This record concerns one T cell receptor (beta chain) sequence. Its specificity is unknown. At the time of sampling, donors were nominally healthy, though unrecorded immune exposures were likely. This entry belongs to a study of cytomegalovirus exposure and HLA in healthy donors. V gave up 7 bases and J gave up 2 bases; unmatched junction bases: 6. Germline lookup yields CDR1 SGHRS and CDR2 YFSETQ. CDR3 length: 13 amino acids. In the PCR, 60 Vbeta and 13 Jbeta primers were used. TCRdb keeps only in-frame clones here, not all; method: immunoSEQ multiplex PCR. Of fewer than 250,000 clones listed, approximately 82% were seen once; the top ten hold roughly 10%. Study-wide results and limits: A later analysis associated some 16,000 TCR beta sequences with HLA alleles at a 0.05 false discovery rate. The investigators catalogued 164 TCR beta chains as cytomegalovirus-associated. What TCR beta sequences reportedly achieved was accurate prediction of HLA-A and HLA-B alleles in most subjects.

The source material was PBMCs. This clonotype was sampled from a woman in her 50s in good health and CMV-seropositive. This chain uses TRBV5-1 with TRBJ2-7; TRBD1 matches at 7 bases. The CDR3, as DNA: TGCGCCAGCCGCTGGGACAGAACCTACGAGCAGTACTTC. Encoded protein: CASRWDRTYEQYF.